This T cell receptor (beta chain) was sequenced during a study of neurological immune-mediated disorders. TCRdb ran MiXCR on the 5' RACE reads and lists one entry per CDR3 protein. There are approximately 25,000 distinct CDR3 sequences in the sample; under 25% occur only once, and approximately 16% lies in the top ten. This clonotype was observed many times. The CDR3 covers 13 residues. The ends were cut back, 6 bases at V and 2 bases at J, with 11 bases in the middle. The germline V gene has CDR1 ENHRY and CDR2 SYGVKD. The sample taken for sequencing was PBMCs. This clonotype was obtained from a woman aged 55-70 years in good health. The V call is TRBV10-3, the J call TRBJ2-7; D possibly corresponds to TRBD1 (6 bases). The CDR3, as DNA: TGTGCCATCAGGGGACACGGGGCCTACGAGCAGTACTTC. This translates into CAIRGHGAYEQYF.